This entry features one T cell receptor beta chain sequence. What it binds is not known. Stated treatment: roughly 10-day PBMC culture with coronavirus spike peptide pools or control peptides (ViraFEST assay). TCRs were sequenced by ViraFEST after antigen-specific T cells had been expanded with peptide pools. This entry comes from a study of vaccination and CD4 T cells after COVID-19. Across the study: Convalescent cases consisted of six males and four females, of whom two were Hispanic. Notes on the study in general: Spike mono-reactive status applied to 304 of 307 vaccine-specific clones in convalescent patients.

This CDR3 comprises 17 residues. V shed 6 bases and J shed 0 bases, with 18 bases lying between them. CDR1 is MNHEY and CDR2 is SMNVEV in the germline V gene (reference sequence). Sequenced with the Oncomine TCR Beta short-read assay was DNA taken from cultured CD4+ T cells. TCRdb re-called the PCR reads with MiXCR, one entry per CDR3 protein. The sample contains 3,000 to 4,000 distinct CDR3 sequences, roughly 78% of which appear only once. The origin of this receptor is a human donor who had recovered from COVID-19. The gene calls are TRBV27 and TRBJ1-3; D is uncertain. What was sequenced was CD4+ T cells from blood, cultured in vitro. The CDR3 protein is CASSVTRPLLSGNTIYF. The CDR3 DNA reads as TGTGCCAGCAGCGTGACGAGACCGTTACTCTCTGGAAACACCATATATTTT.